This T cell receptor beta chain was recorded in a study of blood T cell repertoires in COVID-19. The wider study: Collection of acute and convalescent COVID-19 samples took place in the United States, Italy and Spain. From T cells, B-cell-depleted T cells, or PBMCs came the material, which was cDNA or gDNA.

The protocol was immunoSEQ multiplex PCR, while the TCRdb copy is restricted to in-frame clones and leaves out a portion. The table includes 270,000 or so clones, about 91% detected once. The CDR3 has 11 residues. Trimming stripped 2 bases from V and 9 bases from J, with 7 bases between. CDR1 and CDR2 (germline): LNHDA, SQIVND (reference sequence). Those enrolled, adults aged about 18 to 89 years, came from about two dozen US areas. This receptor was identified in a woman between 40 and 55 years old with acute COVID-19. J is TRBJ1-1 and V is TRBV19, with unresolved D. The sequencing input was PBMCs or T cells enriched from blood (not recorded which). CDR3 nucleotide sequence: TGTGCCAGTAGTATATGGCAGAAAGCTTTCTTT. Translated: CASSIWQKAFF. Filled out from reference TRBV19 and TRBJ1-1, the complete variable domain reads DGGITQSPKYLFRKEGQNVTLSCEQNLNHDAMYWYRQDPGQGLRLIYYSQIVNDFQKGDIAEGYSVSREKKESFPLTVTSAQKNPTAFYLCASSIWQKAFFGQGTRLTVV.